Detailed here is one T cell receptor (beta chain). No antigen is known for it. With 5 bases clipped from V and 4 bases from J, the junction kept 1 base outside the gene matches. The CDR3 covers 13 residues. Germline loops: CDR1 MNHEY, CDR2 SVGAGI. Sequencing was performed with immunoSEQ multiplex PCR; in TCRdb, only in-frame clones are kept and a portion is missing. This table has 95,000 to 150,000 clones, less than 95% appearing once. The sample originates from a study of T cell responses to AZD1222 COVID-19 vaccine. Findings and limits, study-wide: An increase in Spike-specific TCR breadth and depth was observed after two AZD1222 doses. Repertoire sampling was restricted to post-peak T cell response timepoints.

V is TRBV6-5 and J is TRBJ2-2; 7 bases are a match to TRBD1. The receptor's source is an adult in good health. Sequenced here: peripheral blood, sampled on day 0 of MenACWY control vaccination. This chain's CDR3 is CASSRQGTGELFF. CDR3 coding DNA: TGTGCCAGCAGTAGACAGGGCACCGGGGAGCTGTTTTTT.